The table lists the clone carrying this T cell receptor (beta chain) with a count of one. This record belongs to a study of blood T cell repertoires in COVID-19. Authors' processing steps: From reference gene primer amplification, estimates of nucleated cell counts were derived. TCRdb's copy holds only in-frame clones and misses some; the assay was immunoSEQ multiplex PCR. V and J calls and clone size are as listed in that table; D and trimming were resolved from the DNA. The sample comprises 250,000 to 300,000 clones, approximately 80% of which are singletons, and about 3.2% rests with the top ten. Deletions cut 8 bases from V and 1 base from J, with 17 bases between. The V gene's germline CDR1 is MNHEY and CDR2 SVGEGT. This CDR3 is 15 amino acids long.

The sequence was obtained from a woman aged 55-75 years with active or convalescent COVID-19. The material sequenced was peripheral blood. The gene calls are TRBV6-2 or TRBV6-3 and TRBJ1-1, with D unclear. CDR3 sequence: CASRSAGWSNTEAFF. The CDR3 DNA is TGTGCCAGCCGTTCGGCCGGGTGGTCGAACACTGAAGCTTTCTTT.